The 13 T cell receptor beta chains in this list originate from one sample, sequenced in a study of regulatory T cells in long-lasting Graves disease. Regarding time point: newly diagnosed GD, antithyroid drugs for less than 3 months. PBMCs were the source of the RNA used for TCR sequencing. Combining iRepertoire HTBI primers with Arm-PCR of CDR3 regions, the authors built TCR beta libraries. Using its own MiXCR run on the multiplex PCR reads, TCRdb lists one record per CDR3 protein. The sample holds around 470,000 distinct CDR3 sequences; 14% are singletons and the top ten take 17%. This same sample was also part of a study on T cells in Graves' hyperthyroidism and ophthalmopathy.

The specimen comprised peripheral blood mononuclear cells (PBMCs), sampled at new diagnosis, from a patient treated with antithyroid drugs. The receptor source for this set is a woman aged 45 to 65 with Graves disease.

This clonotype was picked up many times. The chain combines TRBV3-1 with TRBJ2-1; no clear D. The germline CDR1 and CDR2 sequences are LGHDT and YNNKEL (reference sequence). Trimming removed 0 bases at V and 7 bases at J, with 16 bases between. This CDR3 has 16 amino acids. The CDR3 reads CASSQDQLAIINEQFF. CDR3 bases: TGTGCCAGCAGCCAAGATCAGTTAGCTATTATAAATGAGCAGTTCTTC.

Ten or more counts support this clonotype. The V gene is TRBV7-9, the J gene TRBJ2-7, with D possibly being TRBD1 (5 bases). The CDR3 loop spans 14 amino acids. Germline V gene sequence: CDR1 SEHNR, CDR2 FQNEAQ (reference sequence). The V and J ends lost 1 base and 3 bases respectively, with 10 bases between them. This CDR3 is CASSLVDTGYEQYF. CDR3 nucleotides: TGTGCCAGCAGCTTAGTAGATACAGGCTACGAGCAGTACTTC.

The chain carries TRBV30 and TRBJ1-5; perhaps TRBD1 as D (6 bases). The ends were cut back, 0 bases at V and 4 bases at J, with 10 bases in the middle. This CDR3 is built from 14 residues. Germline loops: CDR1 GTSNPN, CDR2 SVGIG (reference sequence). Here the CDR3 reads CAWSVGGLNQPQHF. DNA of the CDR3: TGTGCCTGGAGTGTCGGGGGGCTAAATCAGCCCCAGCATTTT.

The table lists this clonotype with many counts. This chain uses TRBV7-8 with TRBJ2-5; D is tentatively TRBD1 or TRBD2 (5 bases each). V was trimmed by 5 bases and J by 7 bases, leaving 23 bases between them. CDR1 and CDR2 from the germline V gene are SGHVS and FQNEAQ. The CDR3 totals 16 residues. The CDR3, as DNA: TGTGCCAGCAGCCAACAATCGGGGACGGGCTCGGGGACCCAGTACTTC. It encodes CASSQQSGTGSGTQYF.

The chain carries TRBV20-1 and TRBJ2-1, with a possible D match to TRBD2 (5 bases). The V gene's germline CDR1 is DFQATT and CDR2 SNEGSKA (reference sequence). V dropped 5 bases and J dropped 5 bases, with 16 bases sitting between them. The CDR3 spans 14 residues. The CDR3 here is CSAWERALNNEQFF. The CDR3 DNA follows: TGCAGTGCTTGGGAGAGGGCCCTGAACAATGAGCAGTTCTTC.

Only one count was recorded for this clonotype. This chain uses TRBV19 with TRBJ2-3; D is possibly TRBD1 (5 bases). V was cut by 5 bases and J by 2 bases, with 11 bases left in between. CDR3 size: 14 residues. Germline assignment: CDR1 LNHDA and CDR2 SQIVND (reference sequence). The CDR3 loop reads CASSGREPTDTQYF. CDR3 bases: TGTGCCAGTAGTGGCAGGGAACCCACAGATACGCAGTATTTT.

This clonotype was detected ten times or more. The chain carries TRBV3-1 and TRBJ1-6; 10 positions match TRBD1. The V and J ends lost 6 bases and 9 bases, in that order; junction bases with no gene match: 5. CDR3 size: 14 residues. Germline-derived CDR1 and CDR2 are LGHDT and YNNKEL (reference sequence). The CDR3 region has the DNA TGTGCCAGCAGGAAGACAGGGGGCGGTTCACCCCTCCACTTT. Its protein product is CASRKTGGGSPLHF.

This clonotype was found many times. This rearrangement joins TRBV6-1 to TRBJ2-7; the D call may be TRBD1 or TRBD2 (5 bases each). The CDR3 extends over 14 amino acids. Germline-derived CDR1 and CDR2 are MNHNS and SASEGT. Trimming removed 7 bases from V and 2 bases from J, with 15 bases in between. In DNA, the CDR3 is TGTGCCAGCAAAACGGGGCCTGATCCCTACGAGCAGTACTTC. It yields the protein CASKTGPDPYEQYF.

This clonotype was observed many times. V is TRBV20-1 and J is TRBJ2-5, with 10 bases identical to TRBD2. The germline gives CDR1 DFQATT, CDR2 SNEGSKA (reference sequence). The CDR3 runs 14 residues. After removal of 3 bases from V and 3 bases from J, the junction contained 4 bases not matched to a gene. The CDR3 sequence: CSASSGLAEETQYF. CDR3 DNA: TGCAGTGCTAGTTCCGGACTAGCGGAAGAGACCCAGTACTTC.

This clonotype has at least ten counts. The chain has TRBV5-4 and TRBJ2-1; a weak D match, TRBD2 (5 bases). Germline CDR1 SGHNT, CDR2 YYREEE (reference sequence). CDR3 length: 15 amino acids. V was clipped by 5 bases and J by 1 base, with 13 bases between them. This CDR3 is CASSPQGSSYNEQFF. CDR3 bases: TGTGCCAGCAGTCCCCAAGGGAGTTCCTACAATGAGCAGTTCTTC.

CDR3 amino acids: CASSGERGWGETQYF. The CDR3 DNA reads TGTGCCAGCAGTGGGGAGAGGGGATGGGGCGAGACCCAGTACTTC. The chain joins TRBV6-1 to TRBJ2-5; D possibly matches TRBD1 or TRBD2 (5 bases each). The CDR3 covers 15 residues. The V end was cut by 4 bases, the J end by 5 bases, with 17 bases between. Per germline, CDR1 MNHNS and CDR2 SASEGT.

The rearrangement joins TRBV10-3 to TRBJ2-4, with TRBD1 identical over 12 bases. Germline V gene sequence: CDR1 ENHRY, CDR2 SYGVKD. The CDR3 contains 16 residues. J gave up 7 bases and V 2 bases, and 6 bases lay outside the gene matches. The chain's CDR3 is CAISEPGQGANNIQYF. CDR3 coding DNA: TGTGCCATCAGTGAGCCGGGACAGGGGGCGAATAACATTCAGTACTTC.

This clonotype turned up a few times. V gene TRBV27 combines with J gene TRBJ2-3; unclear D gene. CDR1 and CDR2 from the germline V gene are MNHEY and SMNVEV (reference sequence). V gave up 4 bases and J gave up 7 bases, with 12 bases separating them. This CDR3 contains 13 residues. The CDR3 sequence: CASSSERPHTQYF. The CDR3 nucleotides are TGTGCCAGCAGTTCAGAACGGCCTCATACGCAGTATTTT.